This entry concerns a single T cell receptor beta chain. The data are from a study of cytomegalovirus exposure and HLA in healthy donors. 13 Jbeta primers and 60 Vbeta primers were used for the PCR. In the source study's methods: An analysis performed later counted 73 million or so unique TCR beta chains (roughly 11 million of them shared). TCRdb's table, derived via immunoSEQ multiplex PCR, lists solely in-frame clones and lacks some. Clone size and the V and J calls come from that table; the DNA yielded D and trimming. The data include fewer than 95,000 clones; the top ten clones carry 4% to 5.5%. Germline CDR1 reads SGHDT; CDR2 reads YYEEEE. V gave up 5 bases and J gave up 1 base; unmatched junction bases: 7. The CDR3 has 16 amino acids.

This TCR derives from a woman between 40 and 55 years old in good health and CMV-seropositive. The sequenced material came from PBMCs. The chain carries TRBV5-6 and TRBJ2-1; TRBD2 matches at 9 bases. The CDR3 DNA sequence: TGTGCCAGCAGATATATGACTAGCGGTTCCTACAATGAGCAGTTCTTC. Translation: CASRYMTSGSYNEQFF.